These T cell receptor beta chains were read from a single sample in a study of cytomegalovirus exposure and HLA in healthy donors. Sequencing used immunoSEQ multiplex PCR; TCRdb keeps in-frame clones, though not all of them. This table holds 150,000 to 200,000 clones, 70% to 90% found once. Input material: PBMCs. These receptors were taken from a man aged 18 to 29 in good health and CMV-seropositive. The CDR3 runs from the conserved cysteine through the conserved F or W. Fields, in order: clone size, D gene, V gene, J gene, CDR3 protein, CDR3 DNA. D genes are given only for firm matches. Not every row has a clone size; where given, it reads once, few, many or a size class.

>few|NA|TRBV9|TRBJ1-1
CASSVDSQNAEAFF
TGTGCCAGCAGCGTGGACAGTCAGAACGCTGAAGCTTTCTTT
>NA|NA|TRBV28|TRBJ1-1
CASIQRGLRTEAFF
TGTGCCAGCATTCAGAGGGGACTGCGCACTGAAGCTTTCTTT
>NA|NA|TRBV11-2|TRBJ2-7
CASSLRGSYEQYF
TGTGCCAGCAGCTTAAGGGGGTCCTACGAGCAGTACTTC
>NA|NA|TRBV5-1|TRBJ2-5
CASSHKRETQYF
TGCGCCAGCAGTCATAAACGGGAGACCCAGTACTTC
>NA|NA|TRBV9|TRBJ2-5
CASSVGGSGGETQYF
TGTGCCAGCAGCGTAGGGGGGTCCGGGGGAGAGACCCAGTACTTC
>once|TRBD2|TRBV2|TRBJ2-5
CASGSSGGAGETQYF
TGTGCCAGCGGATCTAGCGGGGGGGCCGGGGAGACCCAGTACTTC
>NA|TRBD1|TRBV18|TRBJ1-4
CASSPFVPGGSTNEKLFF
TGTGCCAGCTCACCATTCGTCCCAGGGGGCTCAACTAATGAAAAACTGTTTTTT
>NA|TRBD1|TRBV5-4|TRBJ2-1
CASSLGQGRDEQFF
TGTGCCAGCAGCTTGGGACAGGGGCGCGATGAGCAGTTCTTC
>NA|TRBD1|TRBV11-2|TRBJ2-3
CASSLGLGTVTDTQYF
TGTGCCAGCAGCTTAGGGCTGGGGACAGTCACAGATACGCAGTATTTT
>once|NA|TRBV12-5|TRBJ2-5
CASAGAFDQETQYF
TGTGCTAGTGCTGGGGCATTCGATCAAGAGACCCAGTACTTC
>NA|NA|TRBV11-2|TRBJ2-6
CASSLDRVFGANVLTF
TGTGCCAGCAGCTTAGATCGGGTCTTTGGGGCCAACGTCCTGACTTTC
>NA|NA|TRBV27|TRBJ1-2
CASSLTGLSKYYGYTF
TGTGCCAGCAGCCTTACGGGTCTCTCGAAATACTATGGCTACACCTTC
>NA|TRBD1|TRBV7-2|TRBJ2-5
CASSLLGTEETQYF
TGTGCCAGCAGCTTACTTGGGACAGAAGAGACCCAGTACTTC
>NA|NA|TRBV7-2|TRBJ1-1
CASSLGWGWTEAFF
TGTGCCAGCAGCTTAGGGTGGGGCTGGACTGAAGCTTTCTTT
>NA|TRBD1|TRBV10-1|TRBJ1-6
CASRRGLDSPLHF
TGCGCCAGCAGGAGGGGGCTGGATTCACCCCTCCACTTT
>NA|TRBD2|TRBV9|TRBJ2-1
CASSVRLAGGKYNEQFF
TGTGCCAGCAGCGTAAGGCTAGCGGGGGGGAAGTACAATGAGCAGTTCTTC
>NA|NA|TRBV5-6|TRBJ1-3
CASSQPIGRDGNTIYF
TGTGCCAGCAGCCAACCCATCGGCAGGGATGGAAACACCATATATTTT
>NA|NA|TRBV5-1|TRBJ2-2
CASSWTEVADNTGELFF
TGCGCCAGCAGCTGGACGGAGGTTGCGGACAACACCGGGGAGCTGTTTTTT
>NA|NA|TRBV7-3|TRBJ2-7
CASSLSPFVRAQTYEQYF
TGTGCCAGCAGCTTAAGCCCCTTCGTCAGGGCCCAAACCTACGAGCAGTACTTC
>NA|TRBD1|TRBV2|TRBJ1-1
CASRGQVNTEAFF
TGTGCCAGCAGGGGACAGGTCAACACTGAAGCTTTCTTT
>few|NA|TRBV6-1|TRBJ1-5
CASSAQQGSGNQPQHF
TGTGCCAGCAGTGCCCAACAGGGTTCGGGCAATCAGCCCCAGCATTTT
>NA|NA|TRBV2|TRBJ1-1
CASIKETNTEAFF
TGTGCCAGCATTAAGGAGACGAACACTGAAGCTTTCTTT
>few|TRBD1|TRBV5-4|TRBJ1-1
CASSKGQGNTEAFF
TGTGCCAGCAGCAAAGGACAGGGGAACACTGAAGCTTTCTTT
>NA|NA|TRBV2|TRBJ2-3
CASSVQDKQYF
TGTGCCAGCAGCGTACAGGACAAGCAGTATTTT
>NA|NA|TRBV30|TRBJ2-1
CACSYNEQFF
TGTGCCTGTTCGTACAATGAGCAGTTCTTC
>NA|NA|TRBV13|TRBJ1-3
CASSLLGASGNTIYF
TGTGCCAGCAGCTTACTTGGGGCCTCTGGAAACACCATATATTTT
>NA|NA|TRBV7-9|TRBJ1-1
CASSPTRNTEAFF
TGCGCCAGCAGCCCGACACGGAACACTGAAGCTTTCTTT
>NA|NA|TRBV4-1|TRBJ2-5
CASSQESSQETQYF
TGCGCCAGCAGCCAAGAGTCCAGCCAAGAGACCCAGTACTTC
>NA|NA|TRBV30|TRBJ2-3
CAWSPGGDTQYF
TGTGCCTGGAGCCCGGGTGGAGATACGCAGTATTTT
>NA|NA|TRBV9|TRBJ1-6
CASSVWENLYNSPLHF
TGTGCCAGCAGCGTTTGGGAGAACCTCTATAATTCACCCCTCCACTTT
>NA|NA|TRBV2|TRBJ1-5
CASTREGHQPQHF
TGTGCCAGCACAAGGGAGGGCCATCAGCCCCAGCATTTT
>NA|NA|TRBV7-8|TRBJ2-1
CASSLATGIFYNEQFF
TGTGCCAGCAGCTTAGCCACAGGGATCTTCTACAATGAGCAGTTCTTC
>few|TRBD2|TRBV30|TRBJ2-7
CAWSVGGDSYEQYF
TGTGCCTGGAGTGTGGGGGGGGACTCCTACGAGCAGTACTTC
>NA|NA|TRBV4-1|TRBJ2-1
CASSHRDNEQFF
TGCGCCAGCAGCCATAGAGACAATGAGCAGTTCTTC
>NA|NA|TRBV10-1|TRBJ2-5
CASSESLVGTQYF
TGCGCCAGCAGTGAGTCGCTCGTCGGGACCCAGTACTTC
>NA|NA|TRBV4-1|TRBJ2-5
CASSQGQGLWETQYF
TGCGCCAGCAGCCAGGGACAAGGGCTGTGGGAGACCCAGTACTTC
>NA|TRBD1|TRBV7-2|TRBJ2-2
CASNPPGQINTGELFF
TGTGCCAGCAACCCACCGGGACAGATAAACACCGGGGAGCTGTTTTTT